The T cell receptor beta chain under discussion was sequenced for a study of cytomegalovirus exposure and HLA in healthy donors. Study overall: Both the 95 to 150 validation repertoires and the 600 to 750 first-cohort repertoires used the same platform, as reported by a later analysis.

Study conclusions and caveats: The classifier, whose performance was assessed in both the original and validation cohorts, reportedly diagnosed cytomegalovirus status with high specificity and sensitivity. Some TCR beta chains (roughly 160 of them) were listed as cytomegalovirus-associated.

V lost 5 bases to trimming and J lost 5 bases, with 15 bases between them. CDR1 is MNHEY and CDR2 is SMNVEV in the germline V gene (reference sequence). The CDR3 spans 15 residues. Repertoires were generated with immunoSEQ multiplex PCR, while TCRdb's copy carries only in-frame clones and drops some. The table shows 150,000 to 200,000 clones, with 85% occurring only once. Turning to this clone: The antigen is unknown.

The chain is built from TRBV27 and TRBJ1-4; no reliable D call. The sample comprised PBMCs. The sequence came from a man between 18 and 35 years old in good health and CMV-seropositive. CDR3 DNA sequence: TGTGCCAGCAGTCCCGTGCCCCGGGGAAATGAAAAACTGTTTTTT. Translating gives CASSPVPRGNEKLFF.